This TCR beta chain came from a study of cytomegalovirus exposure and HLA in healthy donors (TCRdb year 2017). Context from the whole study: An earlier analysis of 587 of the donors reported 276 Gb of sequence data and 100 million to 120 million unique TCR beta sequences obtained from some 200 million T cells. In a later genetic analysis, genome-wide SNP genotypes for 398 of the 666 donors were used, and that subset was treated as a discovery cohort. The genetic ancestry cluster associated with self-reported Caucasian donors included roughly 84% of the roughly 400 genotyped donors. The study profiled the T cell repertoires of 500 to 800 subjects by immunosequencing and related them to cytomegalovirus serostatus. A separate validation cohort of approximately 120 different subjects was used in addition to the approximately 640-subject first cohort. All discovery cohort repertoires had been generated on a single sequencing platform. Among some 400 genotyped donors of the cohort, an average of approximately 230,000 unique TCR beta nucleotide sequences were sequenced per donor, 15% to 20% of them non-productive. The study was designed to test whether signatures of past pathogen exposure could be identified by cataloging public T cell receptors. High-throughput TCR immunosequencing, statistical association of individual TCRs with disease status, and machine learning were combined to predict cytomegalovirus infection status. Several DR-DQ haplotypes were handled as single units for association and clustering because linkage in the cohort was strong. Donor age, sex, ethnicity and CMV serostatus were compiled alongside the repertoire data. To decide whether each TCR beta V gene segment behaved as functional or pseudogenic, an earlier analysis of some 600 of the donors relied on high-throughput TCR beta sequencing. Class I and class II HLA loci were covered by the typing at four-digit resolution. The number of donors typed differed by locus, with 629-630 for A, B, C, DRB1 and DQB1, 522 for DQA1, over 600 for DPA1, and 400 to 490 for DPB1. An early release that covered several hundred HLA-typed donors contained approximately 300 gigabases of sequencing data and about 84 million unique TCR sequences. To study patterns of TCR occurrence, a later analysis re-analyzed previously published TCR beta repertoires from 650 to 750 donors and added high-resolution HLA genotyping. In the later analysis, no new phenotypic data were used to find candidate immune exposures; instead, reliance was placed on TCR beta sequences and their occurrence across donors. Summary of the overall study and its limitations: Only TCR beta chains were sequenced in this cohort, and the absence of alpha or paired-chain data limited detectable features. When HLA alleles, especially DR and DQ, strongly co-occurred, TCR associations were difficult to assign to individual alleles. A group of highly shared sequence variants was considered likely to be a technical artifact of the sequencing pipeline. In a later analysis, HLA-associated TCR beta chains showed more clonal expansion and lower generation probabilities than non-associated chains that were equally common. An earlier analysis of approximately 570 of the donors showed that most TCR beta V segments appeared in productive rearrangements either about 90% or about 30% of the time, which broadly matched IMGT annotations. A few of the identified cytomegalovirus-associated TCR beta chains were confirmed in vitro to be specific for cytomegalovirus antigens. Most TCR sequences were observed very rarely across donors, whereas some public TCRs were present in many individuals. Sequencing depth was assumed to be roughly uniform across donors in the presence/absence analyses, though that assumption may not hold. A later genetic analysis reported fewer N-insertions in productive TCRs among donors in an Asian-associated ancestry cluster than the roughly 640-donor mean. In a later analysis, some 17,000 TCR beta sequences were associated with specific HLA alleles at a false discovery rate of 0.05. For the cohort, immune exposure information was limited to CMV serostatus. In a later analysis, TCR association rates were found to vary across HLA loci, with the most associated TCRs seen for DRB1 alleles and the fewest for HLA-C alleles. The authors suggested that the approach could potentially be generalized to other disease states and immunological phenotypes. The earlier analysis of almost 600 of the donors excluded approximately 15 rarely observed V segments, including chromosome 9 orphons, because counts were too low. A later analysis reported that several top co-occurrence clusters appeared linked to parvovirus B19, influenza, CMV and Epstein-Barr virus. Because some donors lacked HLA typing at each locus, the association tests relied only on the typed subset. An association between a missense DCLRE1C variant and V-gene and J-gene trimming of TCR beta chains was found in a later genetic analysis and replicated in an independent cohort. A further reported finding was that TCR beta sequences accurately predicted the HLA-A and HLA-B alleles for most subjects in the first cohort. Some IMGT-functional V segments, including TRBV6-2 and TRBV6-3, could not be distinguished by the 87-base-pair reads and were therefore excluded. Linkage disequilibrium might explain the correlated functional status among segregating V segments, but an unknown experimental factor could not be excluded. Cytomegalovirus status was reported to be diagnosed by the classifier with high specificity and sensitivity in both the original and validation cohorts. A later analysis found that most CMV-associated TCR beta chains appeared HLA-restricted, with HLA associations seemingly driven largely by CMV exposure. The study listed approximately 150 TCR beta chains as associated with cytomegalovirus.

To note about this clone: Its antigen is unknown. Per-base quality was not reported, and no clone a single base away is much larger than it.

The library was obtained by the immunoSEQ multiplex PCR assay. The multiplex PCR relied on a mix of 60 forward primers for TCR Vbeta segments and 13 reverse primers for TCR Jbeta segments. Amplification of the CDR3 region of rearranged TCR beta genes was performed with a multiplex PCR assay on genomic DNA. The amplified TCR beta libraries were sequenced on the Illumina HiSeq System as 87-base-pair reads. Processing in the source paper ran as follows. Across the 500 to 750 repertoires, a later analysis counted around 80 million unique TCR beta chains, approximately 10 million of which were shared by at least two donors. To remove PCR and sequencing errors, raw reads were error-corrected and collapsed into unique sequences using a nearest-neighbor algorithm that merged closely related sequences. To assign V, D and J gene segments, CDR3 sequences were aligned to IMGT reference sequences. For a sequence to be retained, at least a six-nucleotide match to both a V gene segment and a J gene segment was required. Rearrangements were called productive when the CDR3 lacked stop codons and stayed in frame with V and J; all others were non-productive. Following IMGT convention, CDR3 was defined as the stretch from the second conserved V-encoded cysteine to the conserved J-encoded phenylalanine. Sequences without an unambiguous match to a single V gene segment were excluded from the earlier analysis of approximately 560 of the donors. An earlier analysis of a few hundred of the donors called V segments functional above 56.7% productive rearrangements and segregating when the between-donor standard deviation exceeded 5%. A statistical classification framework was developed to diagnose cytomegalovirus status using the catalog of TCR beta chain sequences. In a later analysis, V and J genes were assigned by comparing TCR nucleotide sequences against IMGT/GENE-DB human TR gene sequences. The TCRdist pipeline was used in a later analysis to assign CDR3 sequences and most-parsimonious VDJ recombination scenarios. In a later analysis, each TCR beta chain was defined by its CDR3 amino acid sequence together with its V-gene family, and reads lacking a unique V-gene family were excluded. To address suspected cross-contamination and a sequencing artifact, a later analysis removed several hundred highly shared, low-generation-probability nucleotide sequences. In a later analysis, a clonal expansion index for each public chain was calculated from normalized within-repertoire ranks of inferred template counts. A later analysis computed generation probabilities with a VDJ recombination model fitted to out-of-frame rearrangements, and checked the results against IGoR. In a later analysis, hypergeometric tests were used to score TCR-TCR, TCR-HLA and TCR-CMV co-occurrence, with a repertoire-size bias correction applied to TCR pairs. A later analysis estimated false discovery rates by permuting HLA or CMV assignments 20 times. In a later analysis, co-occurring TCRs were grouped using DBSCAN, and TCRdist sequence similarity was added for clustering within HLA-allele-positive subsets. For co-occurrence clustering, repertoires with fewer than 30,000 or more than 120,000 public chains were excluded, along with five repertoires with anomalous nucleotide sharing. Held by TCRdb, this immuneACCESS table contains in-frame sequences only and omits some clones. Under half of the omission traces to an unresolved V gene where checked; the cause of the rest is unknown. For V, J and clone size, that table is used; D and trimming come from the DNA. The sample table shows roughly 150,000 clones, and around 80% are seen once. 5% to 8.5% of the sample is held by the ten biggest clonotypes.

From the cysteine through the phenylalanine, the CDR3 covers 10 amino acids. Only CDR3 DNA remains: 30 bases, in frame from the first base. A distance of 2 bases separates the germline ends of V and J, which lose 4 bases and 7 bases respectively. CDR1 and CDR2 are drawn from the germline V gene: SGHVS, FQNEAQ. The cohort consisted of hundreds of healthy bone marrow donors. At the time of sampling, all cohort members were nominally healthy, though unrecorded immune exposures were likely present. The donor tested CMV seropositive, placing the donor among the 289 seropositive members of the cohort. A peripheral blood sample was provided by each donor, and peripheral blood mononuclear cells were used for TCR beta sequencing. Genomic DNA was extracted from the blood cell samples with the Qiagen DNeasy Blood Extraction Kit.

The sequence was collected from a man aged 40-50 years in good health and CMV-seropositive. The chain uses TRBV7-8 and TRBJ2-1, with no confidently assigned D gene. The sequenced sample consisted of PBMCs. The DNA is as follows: TGTGCCAGCAGCTCGAATGAGCAGTTCTTC. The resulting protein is CASSSNEQFF.